This TCR beta chain appears in the sequencing data of a study of cytomegalovirus exposure and HLA in healthy donors. Across the whole study: The same platform was used for the 100 to 150 validation repertoires as for the approximately 730 first-cohort repertoires, as reported in a later analysis.

A 120-subject validation cohort, separate from the approximately 700-subject first cohort, supplied the donors. With regard to this clone: What it recognizes is unknown.

General study results and limits: Among the CMV-associated chains, three were confirmed in vitro as specific for CMV antigens. The tendency of first-cohort TCR clusters to co-occur in the 110 or so validation repertoires emerged from a later analysis.

Here immunoSEQ multiplex PCR was the method, and the copy in TCRdb shows in-frame clones only, minus some. Of some 260,000 clones detected, roughly 87% appear once; the ten largest clones hold approximately 12%. V lost 2 bases and J lost 1, with 6 bases in between. The CDR3 spans 13 residues. CDR1 MNHEY and CDR2 SVGAGI come from the germline V gene. The receptor was isolated from a man between 18 and 35 years old in good health and CMV-seropositive. V is TRBV6-5 and J is TRBJ2-7; D unclear. The sequenced sample consisted of PBMCs. The CDR3 region has the DNA TGTGCCAGCAGTTACGGGTTTTCCTACGAGCAGTACTTC. It translates to CASSYGFSYEQYF.